The 29 T cell receptor beta chains given below trace back to one sample, sequenced in a study of CD8+ T cells in alopecia areata. TCR sequencing used cDNA made by reverse transcription of extracted RNA. Libraries were prepared by immunoSEQ multiplex PCR; TCRdb keeps only in-frame clonotypes and omits some of them. The data hold approximately 150,000 clones, with 50% to 60% observed a single time. Material: CD4+ T cells sorted from blood. These receptors were collected from a human donor in good health.

This clone appeared a few times. This chain connects TRBV29-1 to TRBJ2-2, with a tentative D call TRBD2 (5 bases). Germline V lookup: CDR1 SQVTM, CDR2 ANQGSEA. V lost 7 bases and J 7 bases, leaving 7 bases between the germline ends. The CDR3 runs 10 residues. The CDR3 nucleotides read TGCAGCGCCGGGGTCGGGGAGCTGTTTTTT. This sequence encodes CSAGVGELFF.

This clone has ten or more counts. The chain combines TRBV29-1 with TRBJ2-2; perhaps TRBD1 as D (7 bases). This CDR3 contains 13 residues. CDR1 is SQVTM, CDR2 ANQGSEA, per germline. Trimming shortened V by 4 bases and J by 5 bases, and 11 bases separated the two germline ends. The CDR3 reads CSVVQGGTGELFF. The CDR3 DNA follows: TGCAGCGTTGTTCAGGGGGGTACCGGGGAGCTGTTTTTT.

Comment on this clone: The sample has other DNA sequences that encode this CDR3 too. The V call is TRBV30, the J call TRBJ2-7, with D unclear. Per germline, CDR1 GTSNPN and CDR2 SVGIG (reference sequence). The CDR3 totals 11 residues. V dropped 0 bases and J dropped 1 base, with 1 base sitting between them. As DNA, the CDR3 is TGTGCCTGGAGTGTGTCCTACGAGCAGTACTTC. It specifies CAWSVSYEQYF.

The V call is TRBV29-1, the J call TRBJ2-3, with D unclear. Germline CDR1 SQVTM, CDR2 ANQGSEA. The CDR3 runs 11 residues. V was shortened by 6 bases and J by 5 bases, with 9 bases between the two germline ends. For the CDR3, the DNA is TGCAGCGTCCTCCCGAAAGATACGCAGTATTTT. Residues: CSVLPKDTQYF.

This clone was seen more than once but under ten times. V is TRBV5-1 and J is TRBJ1-5, with D possibly being TRBD1 (5 bases). CDR1 and CDR2 (germline): SGHRS, YFSETQ. The CDR3 is made up of 14 amino acids. The ends were cut back, 0 bases at V and 5 bases at J, with 9 bases in the middle. CDR3 residues: CASSLGQGDQPQHF. CDR3 nucleotide sequence: TGCGCCAGCAGCTTGGGGCAGGGCGATCAGCCCCAGCATTTT. Using reference TRBV5-1 and TRBJ1-5 for the parts outside the CDR3, the full variable domain is KAGVTQTPRYLIKTRGQQVTLSCSPISGHRSVSWYQQTPGQGLQFLFEYFSETQRNKGNFPGRFSGRQFSNSRSEMNVSTLELGDSALYLCASSLGQGDQPQHFGDGTRLSIL.

The V and J genes are TRBV20-1 and TRBJ2-1; D call uncertain. This CDR3 is built from 10 residues. Trimming shortened V by 2 bases and J by 10 bases, and 6 bases separated the two germline ends. The germline gives CDR1 DFQATT, CDR2 SNEGSKA (reference sequence). The CDR3 sequence is CSARLLEQFF. The DNA of the CDR3 is TGCAGTGCTAGATTGCTAGAGCAGTTCTTC.

V usage is TRBV15 and J usage is TRBJ1-5; TRBD1 agrees at 8 bases. In germline, CDR1 is LNHNV, CDR2 YYDKDF (reference sequence). The V segment lost 5 bases and the J segment 7 bases; nucleotides outside the gene matches: 10. The CDR3 is 15 amino acids. CDR3 in amino acids: CATSGGQGPRQPQHF. In nucleotides, the CDR3 is TGTGCCACCAGCGGAGGACAGGGCCCTCGGCAGCCCCAGCATTTT.

This clone appeared a few times. J is TRBJ1-1 and V is TRBV29-1; the D gene is possibly TRBD1 (6 bases). CDR1 is SQVTM, CDR2 ANQGSEA, per germline. This CDR3 is 10 amino acids long. V was clipped by 6 bases and J by 7 bases, with 9 bases between them. The DNA of the CDR3 is TGCAGCGTGGGGGACATTGAAGCTTTCTTT. It is translated as CSVGDIEAFF.

V usage is TRBV30 and J usage is TRBJ2-3; a possible D gene is TRBD2 (5 bases). Trimming pared 1 base from V and 4 bases from J, leaving 12 bases between. The CDR3 consists of 14 residues. CDR1 GTSNPN and CDR2 SVGIG come from the germline V gene (reference sequence). The CDR3 bases are TGTGCCTGGAGTGGTGGTAGCGTAGCAGATACGCAGTATTTT. It yields the protein CAWSGGSVADTQYF.

This chain uses TRBV15 with TRBJ1-2, with D perhaps matching TRBD1 (6 bases). Trimming left V 0 bases short and J 6 bases short, with 20 bases between. The CDR3 is made up of 17 amino acids. Germline lookup yields CDR1 LNHNV and CDR2 YYDKDF (reference sequence). The CDR3 region has the DNA TGTGCCACCAGCAGAGATCATGCGGGGGCACTTTGGGATGGCTACACCTTC. This codes for CATSRDHAGALWDGYTF.

As DNA, the CDR3 is TGCGCCAGCAGCCCACGGGCGGGGGACACTGAAGCTTTCTTT. This encodes CASSPRAGDTEAFF. The chain is built from TRBV5-1 and TRBJ1-1, with D possibly TRBD1 on 5 matching bases. Per germline, CDR1 SGHRS and CDR2 YFSETQ. Trimming shortened V by 4 bases and J by 3 bases, and 13 bases separated the two germline ends. The CDR3 has 14 residues.

V usage is TRBV29-1 and J usage is TRBJ2-7, with TRBD2 matching over 10 bases. Germline-derived CDR1 and CDR2 are SQVTM and ANQGSEA. The CDR3 contains 12 residues. V lost 6 bases and J lost 3; bases outside the gene matches: 2. The CDR3 DNA reads TGCAGCGTCCGGACTAGCGGCTACGAGCAGTACTTC. This sequence encodes CSVRTSGYEQYF.

In this sample, this clone turned up a few times. The chain carries TRBV6-4 and TRBJ2-7, with D possibly matching TRBD1 (6 bases). The CDR3 is 12 amino acids. Trimming cost V 8 bases and J 2 bases, with 10 bases left between them. Germline CDR1 is MRHNA and CDR2 is SNTAGT. Here the CDR3 DNA reads TGTGCCAGCGTGCAGGGGACCTACGAGCAGTACTTC. This codes for CASVQGTYEQYF.

This chain uses TRBV29-1 with TRBJ2-5, with D possibly TRBD1 on 5 matching bases. Trimming removed 5 bases at V and 0 bases at J, with 7 bases between. CDR3 length: 12 residues. Germline lookup yields CDR1 SQVTM and CDR2 ANQGSEA. CDR3 sequence: CSVSGNQETQYF. The CDR3 DNA reads TGCAGCGTTTCAGGGAACCAAGAGACCCAGTACTTC.

The chain is built from TRBV6-5 and TRBJ2-3; D uncertain. V was clipped by 2 bases and J by 4 bases, with 10 bases between them. The CDR3 spans 14 residues. Germline loops: CDR1 MNHEY, CDR2 SVGAGI. This CDR3 is CASSYTHGPDTQYF. CDR3 in DNA: TGTGCCAGCAGTTACACCCATGGCCCAGATACGCAGTATTTT.

V is TRBV9 and J is TRBJ2-1; no clear D. Germline values: CDR1 SGDLS, CDR2 YYNGEE. Trimming took 1 base from V and 8 from J, leaving 16 bases between them. The CDR3 totals 15 residues. Written as DNA, the CDR3 is TGTGCCAGCAGCGTATTTGTGGGCGCAAGGGATGAGCAGTTCTTC. The encoded protein is CASSVFVGARDEQFF.

The chain uses TRBV25-1 and TRBJ1-3; D not resolved. This CDR3 comprises 11 residues. The V gene's germline CDR1 is MGHDK and CDR2 SYGVNS. Trimming removed 6 bases from V and 11 bases from J, with 11 bases in between. The CDR3 sequence: CASSAGSAIYF. CDR3 coding DNA: TGTGCCAGCAGCGCGGGCAGTGCCATATATTTT.

J is TRBJ2-1 and V is TRBV25-1, with unresolved D. The CDR3 contains 14 residues. CDR1 is MGHDK, CDR2 SYGVNS, per germline. V was cut by 5 bases and J by 0 bases, with 8 bases left in between. The CDR3 region is CASSRPSSYNEQFF. CDR3 in DNA: TGTGCCAGCAGTCGTCCCAGCTCCTACAATGAGCAGTTCTTC.

This clone was detected a few times. The CDR3 here is CASSSLAGVGEQYF. The DNA for the CDR3 is TGTGCCAGCAGTTCACTAGCGGGAGTGGGGGAGCAGTACTTC. V usage is TRBV28 and J usage is TRBJ2-7; TRBD2 aligns across 11 bases. Germline trimming cut 4 bases from V and 7 bases from J; bases unmatched to any gene: 6. Germline CDR1 and CDR2: MDHEN and SYDVKM. CDR3 length: 14 residues.

The chain carries TRBV13 and TRBJ1-5; possible D gene TRBD1, 5 bases. Trimming removed 5 bases at V and 2 bases at J, with 13 bases between. The CDR3 is 15 residues long. Germline lookup yields CDR1 PRHDT and CDR2 FYEKMQ (reference sequence). CDR3 nucleotides: TGTGCCAGCAGCCTCAGGGAGCGGGGCAATCAGCCCCAGCATTTT. It encodes CASSLRERGNQPQHF.

The rearrangement joins TRBV30 to TRBJ1-1; D perhaps matches TRBD1 (5 bases). The CDR3 is made up of 15 amino acids. The germline V gene has CDR1 GTSNPN and CDR2 SVGIG (reference sequence). V shed 3 bases and J shed 5 bases, with 19 bases lying between them. CDR3 sequence reads: CAWSGQGTGGTEAFF. The CDR3 nucleotides read TGTGCCTGGAGCGGTCAAGGGACCGGTGGGACTGAAGCTTTCTTT. Full variable domain (rest looked up from reference TRBV30 and TRBJ1-1): SQTIHQWPATLVQPVGSPLSLECTVEGTSNPNLYWYRQAAGRGLQLLFYSVGIGQISSEVPQNLSASRPQDRQFILSSKKLLLSDSGFYLCAWSGQGTGGTEAFFGQGTRLTVV.

This clone was observed a handful of times. The rearrangement links TRBV7-2 to TRBJ1-1, with 7 bases lining up with TRBD1. Looked up from germline, CDR1 is SGHTA and CDR2 is FQGNSA. This CDR3 has 13 amino acids. V dropped 6 bases and J dropped 4; count of bases not matched to a gene: 5. The DNA of the CDR3 is TGTGCCAGCAGATATCAGGGGGGCACTGAAGCTTTCTTT. It yields the protein CASRYQGGTEAFF.

This chain links TRBV30 with TRBJ1-5; TRBD1 agrees at 7 bases. The germline gives CDR1 GTSNPN, CDR2 SVGIG (reference sequence). The CDR3 runs to 17 residues. After removal of 4 bases from V and 0 bases from J, the junction contained 12 bases not matched to a gene. The CDR3 DNA reads as TGTGCCTGGACGCAAAAACAGGGGCGTTATAGCAATCAGCCCCAGCATTTT. This translates into CAWTQKQGRYSNQPQHF. The complete variable domain, with remaining parts taken from reference TRBV30 and TRBJ1-5, reads SQTIHQWPATLVQPVGSPLSLECTVEGTSNPNLYWYRQAAGRGLQLLFYSVGIGQISSEVPQNLSASRPQDRQFILSSKKLLLSDSGFYLCAWTQKQGRYSNQPQHFGDGTRLSIL.

The V and J genes are TRBV5-6 and TRBJ2-1; either TRBD1 or TRBD2 may supply D (5 bases each). Looked up from germline, CDR1 is SGHDT and CDR2 is YYEEEE. Trimming took off 4 bases at V and 9 bases at J, with 11 bases between the two ends. The CDR3 runs to 12 residues. The CDR3 here is CASSARGSEQFF. CDR3 coding DNA: TGTGCCAGCAGCGCCCGGGGCAGTGAGCAGTTCTTC. The variable domain in full, completed from reference TRBV5-6 and TRBJ2-1, reads DAGVTQSPTHLIKTRGQQVTLRCSPKSGHDTVSWYQQALGQGPQFIFQYYEEEERQRGNFPDRFSGHQFPNYSSELNVNALLLGDSALYLCASSARGSEQFFGPGTRLTVL.

J is TRBJ1-1 and V is TRBV7-2, with TRBD1 matching over 9 bases. This CDR3 is built from 13 residues. V was clipped by 5 bases and J by 4 bases; unmatched bases: 2. CDR1 and CDR2 (germline): SGHTA, FQGNSA. CDR3 nucleotide sequence: TGTGCCAGCAGCCGGGACAGGGCCACTGAAGCTTTCTTT. Translating it yields CASSRDRATEAFF.

The genes are TRBV27 and TRBJ1-2; 7 positions match TRBD1. Germline values: CDR1 MNHEY, CDR2 SMNVEV (reference sequence). J was trimmed by 4 bases and V by 6 bases; bases with no gene match: 11. This CDR3 is 15 amino acids long. CDR3 amino acids: CASRGRGGKGYGYTF. CDR3 DNA: TGTGCCAGCAGGGGACGAGGGGGCAAGGGCTATGGCTACACCTTC.

The J gene is TRBJ2-3, the V gene TRBV12-5; D unresolved. The length of the CDR3 is 16 residues. Germline CDR1 reads LGHNT; CDR2 reads FRNRAP. V lost 6 bases and J 2 bases, leaving 18 bases between the germline ends. This CDR3 reads CASGVVKTTYTDTQYF. The CDR3 coding sequence is TGTGCTAGTGGCGTGGTTAAAACGACTTACACAGATACGCAGTATTTT.

This chain connects TRBV2 to TRBJ2-2; no definite D call. Germline CDR1 SNHLY, CDR2 FYNNEI. V lost 6 bases and J 4 bases, leaving 15 bases between the germline ends. The CDR3 covers 15 residues. This CDR3 reads CASSDDRASTGELFF. CDR3 in DNA: TGTGCCAGCAGCGACGACCGGGCTAGCACCGGGGAGCTGTTTTTT.

This clone turned up a few times. This chain uses TRBV30 with TRBJ2-7; TRBD1 or TRBD2 may be the D gene (5 bases each). Germline CDR1 GTSNPN, CDR2 SVGIG (reference sequence). The CDR3 spans 15 residues. Trimming left V 2 bases short and J 4 bases short, with 18 bases between. CDR3 region: CAWSYAGTGTYEQYF. The CDR3 bases are TGTGCCTGGAGTTACGCAGGGACCGGAACATACGAGCAGTACTTC.